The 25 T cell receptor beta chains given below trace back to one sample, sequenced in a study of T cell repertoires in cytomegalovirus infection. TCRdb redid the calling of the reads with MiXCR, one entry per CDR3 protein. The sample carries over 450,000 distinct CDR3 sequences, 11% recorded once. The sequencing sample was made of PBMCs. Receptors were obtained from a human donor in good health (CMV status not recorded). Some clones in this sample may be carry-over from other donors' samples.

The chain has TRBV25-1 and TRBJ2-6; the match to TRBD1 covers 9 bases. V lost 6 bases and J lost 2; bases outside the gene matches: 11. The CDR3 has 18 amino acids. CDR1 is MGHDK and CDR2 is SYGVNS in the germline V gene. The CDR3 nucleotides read TGTGCCAGCAGCTCCACGGGACAGGGTTTGACTGGGGCCAACGTCCTGACTTTC. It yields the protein CASSSTGQGLTGANVLTF.

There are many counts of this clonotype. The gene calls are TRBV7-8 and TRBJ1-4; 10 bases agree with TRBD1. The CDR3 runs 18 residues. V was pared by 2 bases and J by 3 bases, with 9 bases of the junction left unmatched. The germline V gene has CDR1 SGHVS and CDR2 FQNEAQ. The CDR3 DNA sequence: TGTGCCAGCAGCTTAACACTGACAGGGGGCGCAGCTAATGAAAAACTGTTTTTT. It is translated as CASSLTLTGGAANEKLFF.

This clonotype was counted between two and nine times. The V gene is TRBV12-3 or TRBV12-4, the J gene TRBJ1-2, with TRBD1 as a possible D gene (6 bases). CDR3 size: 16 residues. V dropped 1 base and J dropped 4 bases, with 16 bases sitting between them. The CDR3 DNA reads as TGTGCCAGCAGTTTAGTAGGACCCCAGGGGACCTATGGCTACACCTTC. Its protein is CASSLVGPQGTYGYTF.

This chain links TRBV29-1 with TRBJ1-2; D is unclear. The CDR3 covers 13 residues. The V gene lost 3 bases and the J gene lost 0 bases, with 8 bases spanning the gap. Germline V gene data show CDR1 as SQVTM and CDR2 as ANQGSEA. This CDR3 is CSVEESSNYGYTF. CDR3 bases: TGCAGCGTTGAGGAGTCCTCTAACTATGGCTACACCTTC. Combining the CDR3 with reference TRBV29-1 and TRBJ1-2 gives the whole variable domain SAVISQKPSRDICQRGTSLTIQCQVDSQVTMMFWYRQQPGQSLTLIATANQGSEATYESGFVIDKFPISRPNLTFSTLTVSNMSPEDSSIYLCSVEESSNYGYTFGSGTRLTVV.

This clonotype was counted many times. The CDR3 loop reads CASSLPIGEAFF. In DNA form, the CDR3 reads TGTGCCAGCAGCTTACCAATAGGAGAAGCTTTCTTT. This rearrangement joins TRBV7-9 to TRBJ1-1, with D unclear. The CDR3 sequence is 12 residues long. Germline CDR1 is SEHNR and CDR2 is FQNEAQ (reference sequence). The V and J ends lost 2 bases and 8 bases respectively, with 9 bases between them. The whole variable domain, filled in from reference TRBV7-9 and TRBJ1-1, reads DTGVSQNPRHKITKRGQNVTFRCDPISEHNRLYWYRQTLGQGPEFLTYFQNEAQLEKSRLLSDRFSAERPKGSFSTLEIQRTEQGDSAMYLCASSLPIGEAFFGQGTRLTVV.

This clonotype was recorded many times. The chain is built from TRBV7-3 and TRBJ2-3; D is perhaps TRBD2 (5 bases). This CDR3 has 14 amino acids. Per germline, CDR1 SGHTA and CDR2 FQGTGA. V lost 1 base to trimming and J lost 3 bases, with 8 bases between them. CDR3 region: CASSLMSGTDTQYF. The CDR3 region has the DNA TGTGCCAGCAGCTTAATGTCGGGGACAGATACGCAGTATTTT.

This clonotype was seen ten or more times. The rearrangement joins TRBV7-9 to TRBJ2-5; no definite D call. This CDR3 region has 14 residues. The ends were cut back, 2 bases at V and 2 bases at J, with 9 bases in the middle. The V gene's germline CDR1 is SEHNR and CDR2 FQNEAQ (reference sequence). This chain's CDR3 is CASSLISGQETQYF. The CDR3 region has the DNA TGTGCCAGCAGCTTAATATCCGGGCAAGAGACCCAGTACTTC.

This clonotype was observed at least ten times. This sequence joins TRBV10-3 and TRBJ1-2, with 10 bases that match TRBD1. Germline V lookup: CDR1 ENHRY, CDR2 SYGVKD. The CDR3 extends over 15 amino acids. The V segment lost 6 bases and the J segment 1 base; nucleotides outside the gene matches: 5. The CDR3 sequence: CAISLTGGDNYGYTF. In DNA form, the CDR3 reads TGTGCCATCAGCTTGACAGGGGGCGATAACTATGGCTACACCTTC.

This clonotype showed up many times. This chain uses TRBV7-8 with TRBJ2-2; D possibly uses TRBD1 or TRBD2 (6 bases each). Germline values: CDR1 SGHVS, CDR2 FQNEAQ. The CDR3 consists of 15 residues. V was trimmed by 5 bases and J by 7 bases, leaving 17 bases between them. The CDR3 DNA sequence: TGTGCCAGCAGCAACAAACAGGGAGGAGTCGGGGAGCTGTTTTTT. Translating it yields CASSNKQGGVGELFF.

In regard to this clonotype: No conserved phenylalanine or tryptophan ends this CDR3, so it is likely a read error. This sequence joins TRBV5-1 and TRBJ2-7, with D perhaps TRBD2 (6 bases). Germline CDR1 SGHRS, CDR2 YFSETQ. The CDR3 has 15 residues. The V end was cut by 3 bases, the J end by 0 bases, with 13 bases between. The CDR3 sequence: CASSYPAGSSYEQYS. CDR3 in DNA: TGCGCCAGCAGCTACCCCGCGGGGAGCTCCTACGAGCAGTACTCC.

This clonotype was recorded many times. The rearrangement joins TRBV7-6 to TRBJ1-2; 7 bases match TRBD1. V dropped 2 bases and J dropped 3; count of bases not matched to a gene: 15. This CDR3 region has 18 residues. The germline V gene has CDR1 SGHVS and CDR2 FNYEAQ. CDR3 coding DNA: TGTGCCAGCAGCTTAAGGCGGGACAGATATTCCGACCACTATGGCTACACCTTC. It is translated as CASSLRRDRYSDHYGYTF.

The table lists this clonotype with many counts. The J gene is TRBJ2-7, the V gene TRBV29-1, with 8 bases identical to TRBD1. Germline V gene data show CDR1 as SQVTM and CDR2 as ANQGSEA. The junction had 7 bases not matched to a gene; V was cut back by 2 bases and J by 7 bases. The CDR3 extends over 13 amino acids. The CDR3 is CSVELGQGWEQYF. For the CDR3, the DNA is TGCAGCGTTGAACTCGGACAGGGATGGGAGCAGTACTTC.

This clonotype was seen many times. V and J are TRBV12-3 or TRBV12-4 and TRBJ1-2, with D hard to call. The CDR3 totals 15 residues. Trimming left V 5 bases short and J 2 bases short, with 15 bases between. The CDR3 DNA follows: TGTGCCAGCAGTACCTGGGAGGCAATGAACTATGGCTACACCTTC. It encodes CASSTWEAMNYGYTF.

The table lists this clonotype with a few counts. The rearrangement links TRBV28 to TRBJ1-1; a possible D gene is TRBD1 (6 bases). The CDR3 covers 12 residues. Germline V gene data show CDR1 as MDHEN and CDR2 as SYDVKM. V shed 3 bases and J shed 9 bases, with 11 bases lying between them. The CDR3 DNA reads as TGTGCCAGCAGTTTGTGGGACAAAAAAGCTTTCTTT. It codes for CASSLWDKKAFF.

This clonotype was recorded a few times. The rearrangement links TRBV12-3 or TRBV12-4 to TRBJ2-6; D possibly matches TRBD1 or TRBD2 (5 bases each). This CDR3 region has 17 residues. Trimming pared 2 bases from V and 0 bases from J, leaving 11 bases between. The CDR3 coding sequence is TGTGCCAGCAGTTTATCGGGACGGAGCTCTGGGGCCAACGTCCTGACTTTC. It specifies CASSLSGRSSGANVLTF.

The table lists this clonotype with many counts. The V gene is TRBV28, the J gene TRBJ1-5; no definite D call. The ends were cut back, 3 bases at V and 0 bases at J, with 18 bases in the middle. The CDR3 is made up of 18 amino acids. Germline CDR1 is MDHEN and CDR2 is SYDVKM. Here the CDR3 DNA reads TGTGCCAGCAGTTTTGGGTTGGGGATTACCTATAGCAATCAGCCCCAGCATTTT. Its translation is CASSFGLGITYSNQPQHF.

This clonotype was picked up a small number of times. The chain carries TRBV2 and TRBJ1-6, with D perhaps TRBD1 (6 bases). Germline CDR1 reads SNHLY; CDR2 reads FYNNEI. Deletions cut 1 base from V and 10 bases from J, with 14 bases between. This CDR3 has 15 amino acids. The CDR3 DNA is TGTGCCAGCAGTGAAGAAGGGGGGGCGCGGTCACCCCTCCACTTT. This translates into CASSEEGGARSPLHF.

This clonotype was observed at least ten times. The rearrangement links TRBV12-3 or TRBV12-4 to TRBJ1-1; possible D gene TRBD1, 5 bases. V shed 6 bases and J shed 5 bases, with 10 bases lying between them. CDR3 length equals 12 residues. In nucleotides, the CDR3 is TGTGCCAGCAGAGGGGCGCGGACTGAAGCTTTCTTT. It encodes CASRGARTEAFF.

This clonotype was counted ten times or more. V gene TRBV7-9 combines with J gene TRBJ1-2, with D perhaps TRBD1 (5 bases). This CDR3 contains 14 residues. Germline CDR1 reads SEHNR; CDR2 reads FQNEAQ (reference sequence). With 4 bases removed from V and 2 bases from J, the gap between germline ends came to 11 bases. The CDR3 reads CASSSDILNYGYTF. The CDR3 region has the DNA TGTGCCAGCAGCTCGGACATCCTAAACTATGGCTACACCTTC.

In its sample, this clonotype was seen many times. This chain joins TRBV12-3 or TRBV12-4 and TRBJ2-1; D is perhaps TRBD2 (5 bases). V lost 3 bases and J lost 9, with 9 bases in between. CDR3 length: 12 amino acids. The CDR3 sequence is CASSFTRGEQFF. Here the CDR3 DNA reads TGTGCCAGCAGTTTTACTCGGGGTGAGCAGTTCTTC.

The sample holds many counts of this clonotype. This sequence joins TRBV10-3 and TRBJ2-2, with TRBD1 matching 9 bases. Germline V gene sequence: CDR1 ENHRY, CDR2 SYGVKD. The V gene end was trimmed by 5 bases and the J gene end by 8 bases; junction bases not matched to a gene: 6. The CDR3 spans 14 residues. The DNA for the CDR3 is TGTGCCATCAGTAACCGGGACAGGGAAGGGGAGCTGTTTTTT. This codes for CAISNRDREGELFF.

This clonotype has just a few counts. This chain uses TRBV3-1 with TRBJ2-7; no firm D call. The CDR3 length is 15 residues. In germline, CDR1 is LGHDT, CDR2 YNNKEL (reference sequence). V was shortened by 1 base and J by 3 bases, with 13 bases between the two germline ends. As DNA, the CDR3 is TGTGCCAGCAGCCAAGCTAGATCGGGTGGCTACGAGCAGTACTTC. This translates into CASSQARSGGYEQYF.

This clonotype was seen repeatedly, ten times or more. DNA of the CDR3: TGTGCCAGCGGGGGGACAGAAGTTGCCAAAAACATTCAGTACTTC. Its translation is CASGGTEVAKNIQYF. This rearrangement joins TRBV6-1 to TRBJ2-4, with a tentative D call TRBD1 (7 bases). The germline V and J ends were trimmed by 8 bases and 1 base, with 15 bases remaining between them. The germline V gene encodes CDR1 MNHNS and CDR2 SASEGT. The CDR3 extends over 15 amino acids.

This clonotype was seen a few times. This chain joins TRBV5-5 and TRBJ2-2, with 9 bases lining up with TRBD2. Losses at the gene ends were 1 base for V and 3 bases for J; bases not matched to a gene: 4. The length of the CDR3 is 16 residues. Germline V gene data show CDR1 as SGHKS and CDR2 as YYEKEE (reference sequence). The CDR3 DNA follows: TGTGCCAGCAGCTTGTTTGCGGGAGGGGACACCGGGGAGCTGTTTTTT. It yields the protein CASSLFAGGDTGELFF. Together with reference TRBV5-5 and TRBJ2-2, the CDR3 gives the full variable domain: DAGVTQSPTHLIKTRGQQVTLRCSPISGHKSVSWYQQVLGQGPQFIFQYYEKEERGRGNFPDRFSARQFPNYSSELNVNALLLGDSALYLCASSLFAGGDTGELFFGEGSRLTVL.

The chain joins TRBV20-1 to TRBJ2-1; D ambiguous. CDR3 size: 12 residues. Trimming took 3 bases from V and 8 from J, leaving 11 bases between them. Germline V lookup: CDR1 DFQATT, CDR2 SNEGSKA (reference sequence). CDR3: CSASHSRDEQFF. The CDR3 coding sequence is TGCAGTGCTAGTCATTCCCGGGATGAGCAGTTCTTC.